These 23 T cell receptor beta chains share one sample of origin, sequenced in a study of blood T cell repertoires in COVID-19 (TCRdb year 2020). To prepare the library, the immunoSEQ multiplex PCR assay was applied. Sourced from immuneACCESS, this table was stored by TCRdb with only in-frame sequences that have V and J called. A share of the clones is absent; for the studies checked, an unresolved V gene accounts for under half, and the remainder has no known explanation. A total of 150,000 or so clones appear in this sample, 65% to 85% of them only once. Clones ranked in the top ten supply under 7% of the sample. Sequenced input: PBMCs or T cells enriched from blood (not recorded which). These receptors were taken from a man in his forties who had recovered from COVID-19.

The CDR3 loop is CASSVSTDNEKLFF. The CDR3 region has the DNA TGTGCCAGCAGCGTAAGCACAGATAATGAAAAACTGTTTTTT. The gene calls are TRBV9 and TRBJ1-4; no definite D call. Germline V gene sequence: CDR1 SGDLS, CDR2 YYNGEE. V gave up 1 base and J gave up 4 bases, with 8 bases separating them. This CDR3 region has 14 residues.

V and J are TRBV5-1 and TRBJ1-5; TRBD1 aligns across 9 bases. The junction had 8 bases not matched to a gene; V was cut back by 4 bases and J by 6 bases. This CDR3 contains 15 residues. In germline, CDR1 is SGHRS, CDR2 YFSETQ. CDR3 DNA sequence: TGCGCCAGCAGCAGGACAGGGGAGGAAAGTCAGCCCCAGCATTTT. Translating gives CASSRTGEESQPQHF.

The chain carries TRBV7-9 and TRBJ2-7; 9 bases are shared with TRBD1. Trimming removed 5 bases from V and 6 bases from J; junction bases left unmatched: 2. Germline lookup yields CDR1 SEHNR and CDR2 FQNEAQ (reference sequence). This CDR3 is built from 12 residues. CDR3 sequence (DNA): TGTGCCAGCAGCGGGACAGGGCGCGAGCAGTACGTC. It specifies CASSGTGREQYV.

The DNA of the CDR3 is TGTGCCAGCAGCTCGAGGAATGGCTACACCTTC. Translated: CASSSRNGYTF. The gene calls are TRBV9 and TRBJ1-2; D is unresolved. The CDR3 runs to 11 residues. Per germline, CDR1 SGDLS and CDR2 YYNGEE. Between the trimmed V and J ends, which lost 4 bases and 6 bases, there was a span of 7 bases.

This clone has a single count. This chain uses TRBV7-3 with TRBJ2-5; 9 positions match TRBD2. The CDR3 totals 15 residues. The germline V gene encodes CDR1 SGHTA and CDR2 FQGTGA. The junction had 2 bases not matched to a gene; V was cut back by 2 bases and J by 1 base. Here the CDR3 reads CASSLLSGGQETQYF. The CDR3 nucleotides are TGTGCCAGCAGCTTACTTAGCGGGGGCCAAGAGACCCAGTACTTC.

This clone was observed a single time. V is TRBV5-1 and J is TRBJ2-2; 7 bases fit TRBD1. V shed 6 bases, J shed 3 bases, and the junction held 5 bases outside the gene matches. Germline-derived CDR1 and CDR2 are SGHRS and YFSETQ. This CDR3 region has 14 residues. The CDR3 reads CASMPGQYTGELFF. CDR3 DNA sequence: TGCGCCAGCATGCCGGGACAGTACACCGGGGAGCTGTTTTTT.

CDR3 residues: CASALAPQGNGYTF. The CDR3, as DNA: TGTGCCAGCGCCTTGGCCCCGCAGGGAAATGGCTACACCTTC. V is TRBV2 and J is TRBJ1-2; tentative D call: TRBD1 (5 bases). This CDR3 is built from 14 residues. Germline CDR1 is SNHLY and CDR2 is FYNNEI. The V and J ends lost 8 bases and 6 bases respectively, with 19 bases between them.

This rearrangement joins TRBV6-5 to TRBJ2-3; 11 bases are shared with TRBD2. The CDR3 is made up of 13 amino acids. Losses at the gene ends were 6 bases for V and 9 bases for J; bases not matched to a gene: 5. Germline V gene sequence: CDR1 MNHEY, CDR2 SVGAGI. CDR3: CASRGTSGTTQYF. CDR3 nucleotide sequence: TGTGCCAGCAGAGGGACTAGCGGTACAACGCAGTATTTT.

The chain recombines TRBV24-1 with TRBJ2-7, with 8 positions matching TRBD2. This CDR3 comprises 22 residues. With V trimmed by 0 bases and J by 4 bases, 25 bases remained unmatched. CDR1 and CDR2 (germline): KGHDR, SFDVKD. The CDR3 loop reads CATSDLLGGGGGRIIEVYEQYV. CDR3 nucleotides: TGTGCCACCAGTGATTTGCTTGGGGGTGGCGGGGGGCGCATAATAGAGGTATACGAGCAGTACGTC.

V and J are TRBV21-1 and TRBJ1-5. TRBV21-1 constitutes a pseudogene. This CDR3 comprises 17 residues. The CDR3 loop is CASSSLPVAETYQPQHF. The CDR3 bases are TGTGCCAGCAGCAGTCTCCCTGTAGCAGAGACTTATCAGCCCCAGCATTTT.

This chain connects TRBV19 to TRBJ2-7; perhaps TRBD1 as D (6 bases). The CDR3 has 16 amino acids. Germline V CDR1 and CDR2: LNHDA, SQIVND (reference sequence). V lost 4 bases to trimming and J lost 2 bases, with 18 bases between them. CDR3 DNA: TGTGCCAGTAGTACGAACTTCAGGGGAAGGCCCTACGAGCAGTACGTC. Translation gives CASSTNFRGRPYEQYV.

CDR3: CASSKEGQSVNEQFF. The CDR3 region has the DNA TGTGCCAGCAGTAAAGAGGGACAGAGTGTCAATGAGCAGTTCTTC. The chain employs TRBV2 and TRBJ2-1; 7 bases agree with TRBD1. V lost 5 bases, J lost 6 bases, and 10 bases stayed unmatched. The CDR3 covers 15 residues. CDR1 is SNHLY and CDR2 is FYNNEI in the germline V gene.

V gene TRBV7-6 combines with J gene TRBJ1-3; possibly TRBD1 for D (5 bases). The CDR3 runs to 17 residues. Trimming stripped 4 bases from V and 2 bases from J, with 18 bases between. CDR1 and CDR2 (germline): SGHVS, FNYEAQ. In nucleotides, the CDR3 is TGTGCCAGCAGCTCGTACGGGGGGGTCGGAGCTGGAAACACCATATATTTT. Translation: CASSSYGGVGAGNTIYF.

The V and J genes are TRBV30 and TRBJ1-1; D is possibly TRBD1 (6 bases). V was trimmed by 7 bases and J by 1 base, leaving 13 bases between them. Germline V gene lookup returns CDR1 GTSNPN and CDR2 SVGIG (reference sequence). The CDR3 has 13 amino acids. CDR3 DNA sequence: TGTGCCTCCGGCTTGACAGGGAACACTGAAGCTTTCTTT. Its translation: CASGLTGNTEAFF.

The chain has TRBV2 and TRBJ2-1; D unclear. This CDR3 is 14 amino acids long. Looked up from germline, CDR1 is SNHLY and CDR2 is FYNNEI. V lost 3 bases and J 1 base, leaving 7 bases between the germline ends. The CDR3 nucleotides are TGTGCCAGCAGTGACAGAACATCCTACAATGAGCAGTTCTTC. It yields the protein CASSDRTSYNEQFF. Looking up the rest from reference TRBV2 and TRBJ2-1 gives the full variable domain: EPEVTQTPSHQVTQMGQEVILRCVPISNHLYFYWYRQILGQKVEFLVSFYNNEISEKSEIFDDQFSVERPDGSNFTLKIRSTKLEDSAMYFCASSDRTSYNEQFFGPGTRLTVL.

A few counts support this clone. The CDR3, as DNA: TGTGCCAGTAGTATGTGGGACAGGGCGAATGGCTACACCTTC. Translation gives CASSMWDRANGYTF. V gene TRBV19 combines with J gene TRBJ1-2; 9 bases align to TRBD1. V dropped 3 bases and J dropped 6; count of bases not matched to a gene: 5. Germline CDR1 and CDR2: LNHDA and SQIVND (reference sequence). The CDR3 consists of 14 residues.

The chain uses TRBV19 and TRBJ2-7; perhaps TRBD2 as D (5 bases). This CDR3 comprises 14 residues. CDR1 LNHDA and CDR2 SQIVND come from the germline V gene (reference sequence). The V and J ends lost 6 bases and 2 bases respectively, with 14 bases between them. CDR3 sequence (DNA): TGTGCCAGTAGCCCGAGCGGCCACCCCTACGAGCAGTACGTC. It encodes CASSPSGHPYEQYV.

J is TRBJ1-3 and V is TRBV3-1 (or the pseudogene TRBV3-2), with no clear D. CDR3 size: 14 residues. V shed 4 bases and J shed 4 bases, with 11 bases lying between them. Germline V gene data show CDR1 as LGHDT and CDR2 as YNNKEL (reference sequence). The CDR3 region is CASSPGHAGNTIYF. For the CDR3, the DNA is TGTGCCAGCAGCCCAGGCCACGCCGGAAACACCATATATTTT.

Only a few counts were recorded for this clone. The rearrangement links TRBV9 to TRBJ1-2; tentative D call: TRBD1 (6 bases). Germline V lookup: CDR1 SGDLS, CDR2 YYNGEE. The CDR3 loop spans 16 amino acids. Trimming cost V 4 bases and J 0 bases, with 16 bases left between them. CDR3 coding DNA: TGTGCCAGCAGCTCGGCGGGGGCACTGGCTAACTATGGCTACACCTTC. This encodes CASSSAGALANYGYTF.

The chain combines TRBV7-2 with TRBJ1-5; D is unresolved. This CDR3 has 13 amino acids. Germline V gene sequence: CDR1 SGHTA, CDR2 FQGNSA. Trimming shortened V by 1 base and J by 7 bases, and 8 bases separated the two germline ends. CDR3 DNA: TGTGCCAGCAGCTTAGAGAATCTACAGCCCCAGCATTTT. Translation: CASSLENLQPQHF.

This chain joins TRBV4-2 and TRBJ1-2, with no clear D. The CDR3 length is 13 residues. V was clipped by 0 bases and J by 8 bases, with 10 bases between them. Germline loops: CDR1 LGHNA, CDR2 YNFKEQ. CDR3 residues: CASSQDIERGYTF. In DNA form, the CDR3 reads TGTGCCAGCAGCCAAGATATTGAGAGAGGCTACACCTTC.

CDR3 bases: TGTGCCAGCAGACAGGGAGGGGGCACTGAAGCTTTCTTT. Translating it yields CASRQGGGTEAFF. The chain combines TRBV3-1 (or the pseudogene TRBV3-2) with TRBJ1-1, with D perhaps TRBD1 (6 bases). Germline CDR1 reads LGHDT; CDR2 reads YNNKEL (reference sequence). V was cut by 6 bases and J by 4 bases, with 12 bases left in between. CDR3 length: 13 amino acids.

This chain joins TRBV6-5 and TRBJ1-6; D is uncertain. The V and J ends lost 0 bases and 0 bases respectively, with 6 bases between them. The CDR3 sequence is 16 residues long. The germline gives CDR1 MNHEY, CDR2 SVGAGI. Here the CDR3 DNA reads TGTGCCAGCAGTTACTCAACAAGCTCCTATAATTCACCCCTCCACTTT. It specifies CASSYSTSSYNSPLHF.